This TCR beta chain was retrieved from a study of cytomegalovirus exposure and HLA in healthy donors. The CDR3 spans 15 residues. Germline CDR1 and CDR2: SGDLS and YYNGEE. V shed 4 bases and J 1 base; nucleotides not matched to a gene: 5. A note on this clone: Its specificity is not known.

Findings and limits, study-wide: An analysis was carried out at a later point. It showed that HLA-associated TCR beta chains were more clonally expanded than equally common non-associated chains. A missense DCLRE1C variant was associated with V- and J-gene trimming of TCR beta chains in a later analysis, and an independent cohort replicated the association.

PCR involved 60 Vbeta and 13 Jbeta primers. Sequencing was performed with immunoSEQ multiplex PCR; in TCRdb, only in-frame clones are kept and a portion is missing. The table lists 150,000 to 200,000 clones, 65% to 80% of them singletons. This sequence joins TRBV9 and TRBJ1-2; 9 positions agree with TRBD1. The sequence came from a woman aged 50 to 60 in good health and CMV-seropositive. The sequenced sample was PBMCs. The CDR3 sequence is CASSPKDRGNYGYTF. Written as DNA, the CDR3 is TGTGCCAGCAGCCCCAAGGACAGGGGTAACTATGGCTACACCTTC.